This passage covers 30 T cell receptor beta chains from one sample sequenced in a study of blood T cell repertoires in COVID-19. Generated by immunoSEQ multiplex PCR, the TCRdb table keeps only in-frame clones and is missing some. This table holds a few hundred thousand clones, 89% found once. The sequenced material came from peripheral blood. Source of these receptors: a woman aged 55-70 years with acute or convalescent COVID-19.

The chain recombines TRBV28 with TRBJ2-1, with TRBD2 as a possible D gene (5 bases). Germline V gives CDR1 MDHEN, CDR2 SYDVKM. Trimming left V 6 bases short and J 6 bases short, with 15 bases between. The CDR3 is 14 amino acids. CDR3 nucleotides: TGTGCCAGCAGATCCACCGGGGTGGGCAATGAGCAGTTCTTC. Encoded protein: CASRSTGVGNEQFF.

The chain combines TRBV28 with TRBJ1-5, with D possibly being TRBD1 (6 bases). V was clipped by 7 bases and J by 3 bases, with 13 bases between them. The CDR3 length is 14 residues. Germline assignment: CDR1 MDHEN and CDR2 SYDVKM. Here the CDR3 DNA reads TGTGCCAGCACCAATGACAGGAACAATCAGCCCCAGCATTTT. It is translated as CASTNDRNNQPQHF.

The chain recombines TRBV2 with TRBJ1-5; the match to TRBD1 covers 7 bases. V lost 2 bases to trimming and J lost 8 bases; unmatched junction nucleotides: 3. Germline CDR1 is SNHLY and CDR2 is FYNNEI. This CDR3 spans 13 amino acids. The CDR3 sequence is CASSEFRGEPQHF. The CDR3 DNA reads TGTGCCAGCAGTGAATTCAGGGGGGAGCCCCAGCATTTT.

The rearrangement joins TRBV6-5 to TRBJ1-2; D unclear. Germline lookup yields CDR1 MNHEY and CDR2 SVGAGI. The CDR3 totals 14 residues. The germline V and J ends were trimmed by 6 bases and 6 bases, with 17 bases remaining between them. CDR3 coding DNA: TGTGCCAGCAGGCCTCGGGGAGGGTCTGATGGCTACACCTTC. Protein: CASRPRGGSDGYTF.

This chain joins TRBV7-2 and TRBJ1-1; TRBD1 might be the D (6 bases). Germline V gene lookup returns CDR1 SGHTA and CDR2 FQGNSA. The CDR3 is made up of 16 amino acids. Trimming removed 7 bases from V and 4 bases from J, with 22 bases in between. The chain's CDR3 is CASTQGTGFAGTEAFF. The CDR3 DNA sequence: TGTGCCAGCACACAGGGAACCGGGTTTGCTGGCACTGAAGCTTTCTTT.

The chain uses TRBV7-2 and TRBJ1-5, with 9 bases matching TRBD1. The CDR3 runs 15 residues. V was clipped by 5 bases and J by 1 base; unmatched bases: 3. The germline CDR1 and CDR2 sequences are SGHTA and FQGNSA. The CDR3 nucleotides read TGTGCCAGCAGCCTCGGGACAGGGAGCAATCAGCCCCAGCATTTT. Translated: CASSLGTGSNQPQHF.

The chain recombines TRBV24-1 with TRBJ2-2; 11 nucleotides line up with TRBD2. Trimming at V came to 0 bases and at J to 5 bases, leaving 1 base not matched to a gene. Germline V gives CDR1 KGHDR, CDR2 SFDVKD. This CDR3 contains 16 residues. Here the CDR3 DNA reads TGTGCCACCAGTGATTTGCTAGCGGGAGGTACCGGGGAGCTGTTTTTT. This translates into CATSDLLAGGTGELFF.

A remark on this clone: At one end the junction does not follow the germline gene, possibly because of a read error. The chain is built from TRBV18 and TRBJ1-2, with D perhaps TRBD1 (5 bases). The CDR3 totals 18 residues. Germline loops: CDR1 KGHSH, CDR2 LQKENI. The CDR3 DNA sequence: TGTGCCAGCTCACCATCGCCTATTACAGGCCCCTCTAAGTATGGCTACACCTTC. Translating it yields CASSPSPITGPSKYGYTF.

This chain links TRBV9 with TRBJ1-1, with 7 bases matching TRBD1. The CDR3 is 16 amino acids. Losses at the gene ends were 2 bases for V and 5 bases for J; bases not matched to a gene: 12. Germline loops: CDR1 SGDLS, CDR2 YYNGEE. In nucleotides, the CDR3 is TGTGCCAGCAGCGTGGGAGCGACAGGGTACGGAACTGAAGCTTTCTTT. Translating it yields CASSVGATGYGTEAFF.

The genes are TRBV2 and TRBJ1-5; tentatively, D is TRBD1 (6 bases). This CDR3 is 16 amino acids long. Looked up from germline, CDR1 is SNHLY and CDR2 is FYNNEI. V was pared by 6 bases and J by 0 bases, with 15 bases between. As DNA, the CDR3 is TGTGCCAGCAGCGTGGAGCGGACAGATAGCAATCAGCCCCAGCATTTT. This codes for CASSVERTDSNQPQHF. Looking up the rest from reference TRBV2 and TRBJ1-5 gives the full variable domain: EPEVTQTPSHQVTQMGQEVILRCVPISNHLYFYWYRQILGQKVEFLVSFYNNEISEKSEIFDDQFSVERPDGSNFTLKIRSTKLEDSAMYFCASSVERTDSNQPQHFGDGTRLSIL.

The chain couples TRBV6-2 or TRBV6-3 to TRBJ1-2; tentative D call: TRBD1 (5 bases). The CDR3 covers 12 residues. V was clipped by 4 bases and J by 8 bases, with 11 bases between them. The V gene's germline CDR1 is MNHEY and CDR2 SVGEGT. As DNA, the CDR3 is TGTGCCAGCAGTTGGGCCCAGGGAGGCTACACCTTC. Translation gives CASSWAQGGYTF.

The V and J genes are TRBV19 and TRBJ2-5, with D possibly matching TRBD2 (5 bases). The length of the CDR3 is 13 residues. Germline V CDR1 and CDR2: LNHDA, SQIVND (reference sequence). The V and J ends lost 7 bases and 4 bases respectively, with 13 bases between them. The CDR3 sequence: CASKFRGTETQYF. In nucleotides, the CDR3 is TGTGCCAGTAAGTTCCGGGGAACAGAGACCCAGTACTTC.

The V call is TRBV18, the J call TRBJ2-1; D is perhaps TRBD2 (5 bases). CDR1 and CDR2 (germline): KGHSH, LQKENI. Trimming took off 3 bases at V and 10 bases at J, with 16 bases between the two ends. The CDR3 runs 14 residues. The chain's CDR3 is CASSPPGGSGEQFF. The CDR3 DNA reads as TGTGCCAGCTCACCCCCCGGAGGCAGTGGCGAGCAGTTCTTC.

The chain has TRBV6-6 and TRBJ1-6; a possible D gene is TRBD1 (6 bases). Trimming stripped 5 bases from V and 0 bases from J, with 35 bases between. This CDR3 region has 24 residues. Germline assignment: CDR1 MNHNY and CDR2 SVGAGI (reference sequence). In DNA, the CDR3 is TGTGCCAGCAGTCGCGGGCCCACCCCCGTACCGCCGGGACATCCGAGCTCCTATAATTCACCCCTCCACTTT. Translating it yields CASSRGPTPVPPGHPSSYNSPLHF.

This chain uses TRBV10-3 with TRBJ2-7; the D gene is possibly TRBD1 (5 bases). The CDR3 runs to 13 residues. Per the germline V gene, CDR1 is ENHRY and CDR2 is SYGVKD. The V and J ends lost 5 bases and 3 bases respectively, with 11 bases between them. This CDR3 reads CAISSGQGYEQYF. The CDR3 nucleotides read TGTGCCATCAGTTCAGGCCAGGGCTACGAGCAGTACTTC.

CDR3 sequence (DNA): TGTGCCAGCAGCGTAGCCGGGGGAGGGCCCGAGACCCAGTACTTC. It codes for CASSVAGGGPETQYF. The chain couples TRBV9 to TRBJ2-5; 7 bases agree with TRBD2. Losses at the gene ends were 0 bases for V and 5 bases for J; bases not matched to a gene: 7. The V gene's germline CDR1 is SGDLS and CDR2 YYNGEE. This CDR3 is 15 amino acids long. The full variable domain, completed using reference TRBV9 and TRBJ2-5, is DSGVTQTPKHLITATGQRVTLRCSPRSGDLSVYWYQQSLDQGLQFLIQYYNGEERAKGNILERFSAQQFPDLHSELNLSSLELGDSALYFCASSVAGGGPETQYFGPGTRLLVL.

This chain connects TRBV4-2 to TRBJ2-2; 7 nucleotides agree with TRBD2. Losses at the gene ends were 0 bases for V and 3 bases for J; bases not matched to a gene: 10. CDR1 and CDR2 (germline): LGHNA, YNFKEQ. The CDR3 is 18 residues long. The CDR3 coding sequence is TGTGCCAGCAGCCAAGACGAGTCCGGGACTACCTACACCGGGGAGCTGTTTTTT. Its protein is CASSQDESGTTYTGELFF.

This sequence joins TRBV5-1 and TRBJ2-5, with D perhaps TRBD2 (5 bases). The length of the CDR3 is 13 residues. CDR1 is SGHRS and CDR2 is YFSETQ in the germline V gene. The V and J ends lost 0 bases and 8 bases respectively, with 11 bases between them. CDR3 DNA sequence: TGCGCCAGCAGCTTGGCGGGGTTCAGTACCCAGTACTTC. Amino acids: CASSLAGFSTQYF.

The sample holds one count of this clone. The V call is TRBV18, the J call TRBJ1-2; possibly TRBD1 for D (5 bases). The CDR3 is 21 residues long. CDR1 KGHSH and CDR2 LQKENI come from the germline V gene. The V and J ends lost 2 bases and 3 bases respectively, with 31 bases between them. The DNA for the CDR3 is TGTGCCAGCTCACCAGTATCAAATTTCGCATCGTTGGAAGGGGTGGACTATGGCTACACCTTC. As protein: CASSPVSNFASLEGVDYGYTF. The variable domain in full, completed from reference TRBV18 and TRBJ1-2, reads NAGVMQNPRHLVRRRGQEARLRCSPMKGHSHVYWYRQLPEEGLKFMVYLQKENIIDESGMPKERFSAEFPKEGPSILRIQQVVRGDSAAYFCASSPVSNFASLEGVDYGYTFGSGTRLTVV.

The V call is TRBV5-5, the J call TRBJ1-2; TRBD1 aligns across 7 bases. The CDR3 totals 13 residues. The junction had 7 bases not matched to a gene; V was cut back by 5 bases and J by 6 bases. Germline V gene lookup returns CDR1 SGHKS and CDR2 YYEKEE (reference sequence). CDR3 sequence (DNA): TGTGCCAGCAGTCTCCAGGGGGTAAATGGCTACACCTTC. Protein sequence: CASSLQGVNGYTF.

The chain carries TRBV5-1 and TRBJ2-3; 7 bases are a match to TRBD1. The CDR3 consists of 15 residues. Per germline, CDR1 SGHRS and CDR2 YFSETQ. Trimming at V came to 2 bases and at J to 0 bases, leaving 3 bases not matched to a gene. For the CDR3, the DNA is TGCGCCAGCAGCTTAACAGGGGACAGCACAGATACGCAGTATTTT. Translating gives CASSLTGDSTDTQYF. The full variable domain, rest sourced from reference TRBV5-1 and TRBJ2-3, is KAGVTQTPRYLIKTRGQQVTLSCSPISGHRSVSWYQQTPGQGLQFLFEYFSETQRNKGNFPGRFSGRQFSNSRSEMNVSTLELGDSALYLCASSLTGDSTDTQYFGPGTRLTVL.

CDR3 region: CASSFYTGKSANTEAFF. The CDR3, as DNA: TGTGCCAGCAGTTTCTATACAGGGAAATCGGCGAACACTGAAGCTTTCTTT. V gene TRBV28 combines with J gene TRBJ1-1; D possibly corresponds to TRBD1 (6 bases). Germline lookup yields CDR1 MDHEN and CDR2 SYDVKM. Deletions cut 3 bases from V and 1 base from J, with 18 bases between. CDR3 length: 17 residues.

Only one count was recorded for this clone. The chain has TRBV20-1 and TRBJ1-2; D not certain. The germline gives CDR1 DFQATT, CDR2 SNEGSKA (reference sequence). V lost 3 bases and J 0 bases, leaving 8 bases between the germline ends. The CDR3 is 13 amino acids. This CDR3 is CSASRAPNYGYTF. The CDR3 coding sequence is TGCAGTGCTAGTAGAGCACCTAACTATGGCTACACCTTC.

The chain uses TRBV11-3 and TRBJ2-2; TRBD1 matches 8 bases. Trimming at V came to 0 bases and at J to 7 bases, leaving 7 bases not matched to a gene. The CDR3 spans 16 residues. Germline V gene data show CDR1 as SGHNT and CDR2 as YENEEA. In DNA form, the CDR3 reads TGTGCCAGCAGCTTAGACCACTACAGGGGGGTCGGGGAGCTGTTTTTT. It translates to CASSLDHYRGVGELFF.

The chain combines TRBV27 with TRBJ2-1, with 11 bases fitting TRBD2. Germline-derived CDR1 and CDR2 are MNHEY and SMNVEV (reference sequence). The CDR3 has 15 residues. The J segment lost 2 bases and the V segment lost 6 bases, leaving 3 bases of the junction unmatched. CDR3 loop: CASRLAGGTYNEQFF. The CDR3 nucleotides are TGTGCCAGCAGATTAGCGGGAGGGACCTACAATGAGCAGTTCTTC.

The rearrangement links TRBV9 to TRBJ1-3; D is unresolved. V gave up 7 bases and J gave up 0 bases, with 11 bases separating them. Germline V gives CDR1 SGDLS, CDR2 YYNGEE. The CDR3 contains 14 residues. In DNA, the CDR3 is TGTGCCAGCCGTGAGAGGGACTCTGGAAACACCATATATTTT. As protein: CASRERDSGNTIYF. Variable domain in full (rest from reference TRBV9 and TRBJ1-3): DSGVTQTPKHLITATGQRVTLRCSPRSGDLSVYWYQQSLDQGLQFLIQYYNGEERAKGNILERFSAQQFPDLHSELNLSSLELGDSALYFCASRERDSGNTIYFGEGSWLTVV.

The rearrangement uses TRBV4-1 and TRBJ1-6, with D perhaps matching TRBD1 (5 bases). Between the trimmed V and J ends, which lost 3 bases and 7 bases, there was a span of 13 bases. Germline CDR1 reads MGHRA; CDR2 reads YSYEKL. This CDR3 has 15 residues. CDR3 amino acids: CASSHLTVRNSPLHF. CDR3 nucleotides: TGCGCCAGCAGCCACCTGACAGTCAGAAATTCACCCCTCCACTTT.

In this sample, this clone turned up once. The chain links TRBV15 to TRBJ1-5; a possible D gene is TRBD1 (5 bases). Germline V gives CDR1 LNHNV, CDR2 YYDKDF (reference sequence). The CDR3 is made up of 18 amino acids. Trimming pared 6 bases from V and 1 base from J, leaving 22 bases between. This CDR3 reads CATRGVAAWGGSNQPQHF. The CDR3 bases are TGTGCCACCAGGGGGGTGGCGGCTTGGGGGGGGAGCAATCAGCCCCAGCATTTT.

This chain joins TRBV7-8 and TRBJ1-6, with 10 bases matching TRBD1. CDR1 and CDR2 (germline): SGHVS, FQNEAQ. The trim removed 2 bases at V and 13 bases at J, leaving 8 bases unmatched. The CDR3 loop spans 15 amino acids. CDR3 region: CASSLKLGQGPPLHF. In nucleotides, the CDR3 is TGTGCCAGCAGCTTAAAATTGGGACAGGGGCCTCCCCTCCACTTT. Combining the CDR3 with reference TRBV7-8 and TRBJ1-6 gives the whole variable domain GAGVSQSPRYKVAKRGQDVALRCDPISGHVSLFWYQQALGQGPEFLTYFQNEAQLDKSGLPSDRFFAERPEGSVSTLKIQRTQQEDSAVYLCASSLKLGQGPPLHFGNGTRLTVT.

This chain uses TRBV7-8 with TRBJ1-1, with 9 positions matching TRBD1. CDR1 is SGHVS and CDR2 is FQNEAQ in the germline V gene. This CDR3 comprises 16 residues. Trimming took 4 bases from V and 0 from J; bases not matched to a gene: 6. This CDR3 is CASSSRGTGLNTEAFF. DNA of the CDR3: TGTGCCAGCAGCTCCCGGGGGACAGGGCTGAACACTGAAGCTTTCTTT. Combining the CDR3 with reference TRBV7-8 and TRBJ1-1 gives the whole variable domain GAGVSQSPRYKVAKRGQDVALRCDPISGHVSLFWYQQALGQGPEFLTYFQNEAQLDKSGLPSDRFFAERPEGSVSTLKIQRTQQEDSAVYLCASSSRGTGLNTEAFFGQGTRLTVV.